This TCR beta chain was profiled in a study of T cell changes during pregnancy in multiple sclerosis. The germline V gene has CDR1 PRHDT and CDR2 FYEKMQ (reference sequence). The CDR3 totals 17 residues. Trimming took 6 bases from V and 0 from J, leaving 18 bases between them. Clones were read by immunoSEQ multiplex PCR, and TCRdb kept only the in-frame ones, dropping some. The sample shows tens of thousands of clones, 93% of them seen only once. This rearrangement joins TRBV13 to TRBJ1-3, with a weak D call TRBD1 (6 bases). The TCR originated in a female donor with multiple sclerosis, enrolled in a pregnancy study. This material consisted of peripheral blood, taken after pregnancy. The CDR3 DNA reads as TGTGCCAGCAGAGAGCGGCAGGGGCGCAGCTCTGGAAACACCATATATTTT. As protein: CASRERQGRSSGNTIYF.